This T cell receptor beta chain derives from a study of T cell changes during pregnancy in multiple sclerosis. Some clones are missing from TCRdb's copy, which holds only in-frame ones; the method was immunoSEQ multiplex PCR. This repertoire shows tens of thousands of clones, 88% found once; its top ten account for around 0.62%. There are 15 residues in the CDR3. Per germline, CDR1 MNHNY and CDR2 SVGAGI (reference sequence). V gave up 2 bases and J gave up 8 bases; unmatched junction bases: 10. The TCR comes from a female donor with multiple sclerosis, enrolled in a pregnancy study. The V gene is TRBV6-6, the J gene TRBJ1-2, with 8 bases identical to TRBD1. Source: CD4+ T cells from peripheral blood mononuclear cells, taken in the first trimester of pregnancy. The CDR3 DNA reads as TGTGCCAGCAGTTACACAGCCGGGACAGGAGAGGGCTACACCTTC. Translating it yields CASSYTAGTGEGYTF.